The rows below give T cell receptor beta chains drawn from one sample of a study of blood T cells in healthy people across ages. TCRdb re-analysed the 5' RACE reads in MiXCR, keeping a single row per CDR3 protein. This sample has approximately 600,000 distinct CDR3 sequences; around 54% occur once, and the top ten carry over 30%. The sequencing input was blood. The receptors come from a man aged 55-75 years in good health. Each CDR3 is given with its conserved first and last residue. Each record gives: V gene, J gene, D gene, clone size, CDR3 protein, CDR3 DNA. The D gene is left open where the match is weak. For some rows the clone size is stated as once, few or many, or as a class when expanded; others skip it.

TRBV4-1	TRBJ2-7	-	-	CASSQGAGSEQYF	TGCGCCAGCAGCCAAGGCGCTGGGAGCGAGCAGTACTTC
TRBV3-1	TRBJ2-3	TRBD1	-	CASSQMGQNTDTQYF	TGTGCCAGCAGCCAAATGGGACAGAACACAGATACGCAGTATTTT
TRBV4-1	TRBJ2-3	-	-	CASSQGPFGSVDTQYF	TGCGCCAGCAGCCAAGGCCCATTCGGGAGCGTGGATACGCAGTATTTT
TRBV6-5	TRBJ1-4	-	-	CASRTGEKLFF	TGTGCCAGCAGGACAGGCGAAAAACTGTTTTTT
TRBV20-1	TRBJ1-2	-	-	CSGNSGGYGYTF	TGCAGCGGTAATTCCGGCGGCTATGGCTACACCTTC
TRBV20-1	TRBJ2-7	TRBD2	-	CSVRLAGRPEEQYF	TGCAGTGTTAGACTAGCGGGGAGGCCTGAGGAGCAGTACTTC
TRBV7-2	TRBJ1-2	TRBD1	-	CASSPQGQGVAYTF	TGTGCCAGCAGCCCCCAAGGACAGGGGGTCGCCTACACCTTC
TRBV7-2	TRBJ2-7	TRBD2	-	CASSKTSSDNSYEQYF	TGTGCCAGCAGCAAGACTAGCTCGGACAACTCCTACGAGCAGTACTTC
TRBV18	TRBJ2-5	-	-	CASSPDVQETQYF	TGTGCCAGCTCACCGGACGTTCAAGAGACCCAGTACTTC
TRBV10-3	TRBJ1-3	TRBD1	-	CASRDSSSGNTIYF	TGTGCCAGCCGGGACAGCAGCTCTGGAAACACCATATATTTT
TRBV3-1	TRBJ1-2	TRBD1	-	CASSQPGQDYGYTF	TGTGCCAGCAGCCAACCGGGACAGGACTATGGCTACACCTTC
TRBV12-5	TRBJ1-2	-	once	CASGFSGAAGNGYTF	TGTGCTAGTGGTTTTTCAGGGGCAGCAGGGAACGGCTACACCTTC